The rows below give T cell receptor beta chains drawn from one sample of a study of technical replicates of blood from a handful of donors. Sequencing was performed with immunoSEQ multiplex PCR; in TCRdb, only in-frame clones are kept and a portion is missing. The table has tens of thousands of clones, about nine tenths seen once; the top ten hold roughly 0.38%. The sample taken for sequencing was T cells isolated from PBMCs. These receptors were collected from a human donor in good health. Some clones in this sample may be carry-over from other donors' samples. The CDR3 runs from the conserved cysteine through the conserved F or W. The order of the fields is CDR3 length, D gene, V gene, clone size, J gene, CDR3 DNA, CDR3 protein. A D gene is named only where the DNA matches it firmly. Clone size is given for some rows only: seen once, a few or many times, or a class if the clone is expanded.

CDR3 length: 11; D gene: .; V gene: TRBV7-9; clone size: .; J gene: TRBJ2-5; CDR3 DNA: TGTGCCAGCAGCTTAACCGGGACCCAGTACTTC; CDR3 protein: CASSLTGTQYF
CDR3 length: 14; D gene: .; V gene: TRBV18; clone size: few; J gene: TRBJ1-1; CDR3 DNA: TGTGCCAGCTCATCGACCCAGGGTAACACTGAAGCTTTCTTT; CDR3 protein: CASSSTQGNTEAFF
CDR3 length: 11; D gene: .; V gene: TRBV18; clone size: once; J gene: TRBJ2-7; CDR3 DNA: TGTGCCAGCTCAGCGACCTACGAGCAGTACTTC; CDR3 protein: CASSATYEQYF
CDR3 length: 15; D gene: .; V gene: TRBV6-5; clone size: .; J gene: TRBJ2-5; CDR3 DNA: TGTGCCAGCAGTTACTTCGCGGGGCTCCAAGAGACCCAGTACTTC; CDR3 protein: CASSYFAGLQETQYF
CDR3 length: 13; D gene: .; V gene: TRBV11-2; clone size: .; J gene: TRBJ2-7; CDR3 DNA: TGTGCCAGCAGCCCCACTAGTGGCTACGAGCAGTACTTC; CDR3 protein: CASSPTSGYEQYF
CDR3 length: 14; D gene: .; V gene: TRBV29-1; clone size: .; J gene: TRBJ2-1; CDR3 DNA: TGCAGCGCTCCCCTCAGCGGCCTCTACAATGAGCAGTTCTTC; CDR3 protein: CSAPLSGLYNEQFF
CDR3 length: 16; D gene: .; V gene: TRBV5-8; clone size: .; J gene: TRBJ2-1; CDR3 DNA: TGTGCCAGCAGCGAACTAGCATTGAGGGGGGGCGATGAGCAGTTCTTC; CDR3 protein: CASSELALRGGDEQFF
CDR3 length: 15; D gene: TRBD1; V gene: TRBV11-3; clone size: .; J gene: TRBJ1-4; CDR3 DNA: TGTGCCAGCAGCTTAGGAGGGACAGATAATGAAAAACTGTTTTTT; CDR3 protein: CASSLGGTDNEKLFF
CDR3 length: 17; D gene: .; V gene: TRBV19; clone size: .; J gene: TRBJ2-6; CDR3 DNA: TGTGCCAGTAGTATAGAGGGACACCGACGAGGGGCCAACGTCCTGACTTTC; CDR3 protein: CASSIEGHRRGANVLTF
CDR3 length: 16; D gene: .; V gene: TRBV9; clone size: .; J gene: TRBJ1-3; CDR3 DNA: TGTGCCAGCAGCCACGCTCAGACAAGCTCTGGAAACACCATATATTTT; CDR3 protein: CASSHAQTSSGNTIYF
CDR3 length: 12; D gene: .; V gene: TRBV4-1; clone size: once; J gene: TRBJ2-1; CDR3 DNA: TGCGCCAGCAGCCCTCCTGCGCGGGAGCAGTTCTTC; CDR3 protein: CASSPPAREQFF
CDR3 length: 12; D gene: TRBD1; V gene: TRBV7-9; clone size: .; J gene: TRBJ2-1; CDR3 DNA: TGTGCCAGCCGGACAGGGGGCGATGAGCAGTTCTTC; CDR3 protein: CASRTGGDEQFF
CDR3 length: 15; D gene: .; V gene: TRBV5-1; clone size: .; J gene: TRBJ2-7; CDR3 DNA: TGCGCCAGCAGCTTGCAACCGGGAACTACTTACGAGCAGTACTTC; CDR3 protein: CASSLQPGTTYEQYF
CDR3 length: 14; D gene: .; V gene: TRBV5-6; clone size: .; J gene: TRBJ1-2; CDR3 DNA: TGTGCCAGCAGCTTGGAGGCGGTTAACTATGGCTACACCTTC; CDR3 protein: CASSLEAVNYGYTF
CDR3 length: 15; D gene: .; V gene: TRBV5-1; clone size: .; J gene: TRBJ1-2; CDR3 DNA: TGCGCCAGCAGCTTAATGCGACAAACTAACTATGGCTACACCTTC; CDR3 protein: CASSLMRQTNYGYTF
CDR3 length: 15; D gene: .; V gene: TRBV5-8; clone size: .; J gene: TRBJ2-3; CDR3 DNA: TGTGCCAGCAGCTCCAGCGGGACAAACACAGATACGCAGTATTTT; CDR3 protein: CASSSSGTNTDTQYF
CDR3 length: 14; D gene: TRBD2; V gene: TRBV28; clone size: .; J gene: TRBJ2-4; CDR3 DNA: TGTGCCAGCAGGGCTAGCGGGAGAGAAAACATTCAGTACTTC; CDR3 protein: CASRASGRENIQYF
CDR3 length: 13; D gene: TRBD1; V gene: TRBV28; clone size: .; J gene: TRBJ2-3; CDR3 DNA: TGTGCCACCGGACAGGGTACCACAGATACGCAGTATTTT; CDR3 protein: CATGQGTTDTQYF
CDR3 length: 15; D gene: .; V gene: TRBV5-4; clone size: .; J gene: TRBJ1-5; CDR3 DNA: TGTGCCAGCAGCTCCGCCGGGACACCTATTCAGCCCCAGCATTTT; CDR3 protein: CASSSAGTPIQPQHF
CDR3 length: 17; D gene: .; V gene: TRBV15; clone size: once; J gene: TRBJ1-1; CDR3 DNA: TGTGCCACCAGCAGAGATCCGTCAGGGCTCATGAACACTGAAGCTTTCTTT; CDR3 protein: CATSRDPSGLMNTEAFF
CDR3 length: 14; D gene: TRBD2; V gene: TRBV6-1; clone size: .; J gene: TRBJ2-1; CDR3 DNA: TGTGCCAGCCAAAAACTAGCGATCGACAATGAGCAGTTCTTC; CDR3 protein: CASQKLAIDNEQFF
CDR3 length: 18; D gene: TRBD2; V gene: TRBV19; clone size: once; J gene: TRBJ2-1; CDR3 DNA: TGTGCCAGTAGTATGCAGGGGATAGCGGGGCCTCCCTACAATGAGCAGTTCTTC; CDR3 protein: CASSMQGIAGPPYNEQFF
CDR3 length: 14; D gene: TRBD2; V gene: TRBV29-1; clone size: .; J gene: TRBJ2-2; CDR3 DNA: TGCAGCGTTCGGACTAGCGGGAGTACCGGGGAGCTGTTTTTT; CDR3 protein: CSVRTSGSTGELFF
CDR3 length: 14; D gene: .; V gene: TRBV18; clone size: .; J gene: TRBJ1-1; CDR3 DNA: TGTGCCAGCTCACACAGGGAAAGGGACACTGAAGCTTTCTTT; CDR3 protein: CASSHRERDTEAFF
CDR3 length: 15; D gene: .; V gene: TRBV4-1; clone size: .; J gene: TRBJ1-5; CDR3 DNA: TGCGCCAGCAGCCAAGATATCCTTAGCAATCAGCCCCAGCATTTT; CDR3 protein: CASSQDILSNQPQHF
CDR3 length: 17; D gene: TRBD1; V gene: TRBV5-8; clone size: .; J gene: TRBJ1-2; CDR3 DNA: TGTGCCAGCAGCGGAGGGGACAGGCAGGCGGCTAACTATGGCTACACCTTC; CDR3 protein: CASSGGDRQAANYGYTF
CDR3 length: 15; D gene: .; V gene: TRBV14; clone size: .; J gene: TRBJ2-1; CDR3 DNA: TGTGCCAGCAGCCGATTCAGGGGGGTGAGCGATGAGCAGTTCTTC; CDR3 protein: CASSRFRGVSDEQFF
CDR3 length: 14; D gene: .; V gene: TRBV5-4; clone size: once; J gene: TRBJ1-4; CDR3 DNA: TGTGCCAGCAGCGGGGAGGACTGGGGTGAAAAACTGTTTTTT; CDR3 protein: CASSGEDWGEKLFF
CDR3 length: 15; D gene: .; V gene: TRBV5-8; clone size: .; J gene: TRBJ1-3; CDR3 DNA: TGTGCCAGCAGCTTGACGGCAGGGACTGGAAACACCATATATTTT; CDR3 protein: CASSLTAGTGNTIYF
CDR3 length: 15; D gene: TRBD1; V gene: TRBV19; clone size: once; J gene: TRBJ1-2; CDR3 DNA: TGTGCCAGTAGTGCCGGGGACAGGGTGGCTGGTGGCTACACCTTC; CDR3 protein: CASSAGDRVAGGYTF
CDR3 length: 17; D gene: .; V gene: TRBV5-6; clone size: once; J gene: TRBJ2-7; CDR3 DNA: TGTGCCAGCAGCCCCGAAGGATTGTTTGGGGCCAACTACGAGCAGTACTTC; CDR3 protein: CASSPEGLFGANYEQYF
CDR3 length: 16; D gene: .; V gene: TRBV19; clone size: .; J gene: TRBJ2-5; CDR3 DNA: TGTGCCAGTAGTATAGGCTCCCCAACTAGGCGAGAGACCCAGTACTTC; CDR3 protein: CASSIGSPTRRETQYF
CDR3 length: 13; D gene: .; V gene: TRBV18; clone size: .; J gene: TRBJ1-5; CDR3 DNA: TGTGCCAGCTCACCGCAGGGGAATCAGCCCCAGCATTTT; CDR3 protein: CASSPQGNQPQHF
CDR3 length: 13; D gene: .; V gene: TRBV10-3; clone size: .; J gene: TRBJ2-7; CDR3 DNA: TGTGCCATCAGTGACAGGGTAGAGTACGAGCAGTACTTC; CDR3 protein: CAISDRVEYEQYF
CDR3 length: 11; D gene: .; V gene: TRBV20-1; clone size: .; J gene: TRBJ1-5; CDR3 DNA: TGCAGTGCCTGGCAGACGGGGCCCCAGCATTTT; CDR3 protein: CSAWQTGPQHF
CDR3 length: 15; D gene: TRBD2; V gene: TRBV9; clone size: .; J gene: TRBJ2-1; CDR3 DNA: TGTGCCAGCAGCGTAGTAGCGGGCCCCTACAATGAGCAGTTCTTC; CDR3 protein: CASSVVAGPYNEQFF
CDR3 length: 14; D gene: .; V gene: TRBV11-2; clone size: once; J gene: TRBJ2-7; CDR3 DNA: TGTGCCAGCAGCTCGGGCGGGCAGCCCTACGAGCAGTACTTC; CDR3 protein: CASSSGGQPYEQYF
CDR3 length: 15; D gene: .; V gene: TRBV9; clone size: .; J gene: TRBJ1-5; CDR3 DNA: TGTGCCAGCAGCGTAGGCCCAGATAGCAATCAGCCCCAGCATTTT; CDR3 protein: CASSVGPDSNQPQHF
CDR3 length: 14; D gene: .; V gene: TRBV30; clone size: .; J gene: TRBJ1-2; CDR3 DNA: TGTGCCTGGATCGTCGGGTCGACTAACTATGGCTACACCTTC; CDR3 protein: CAWIVGSTNYGYTF
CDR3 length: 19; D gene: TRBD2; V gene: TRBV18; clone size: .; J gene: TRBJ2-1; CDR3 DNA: TGTGCCAGCTCATCCTATAGCGGGAGGGCCCCTAAAGCATACAATGAGCAGTTCTTC; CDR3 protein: CASSSYSGRAPKAYNEQFF
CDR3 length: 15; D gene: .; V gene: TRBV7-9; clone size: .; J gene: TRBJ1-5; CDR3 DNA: TGTGCCAGCAGCTTAGGGTCGACAGGCAATCAGCCCCAGCATTTT; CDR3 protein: CASSLGSTGNQPQHF
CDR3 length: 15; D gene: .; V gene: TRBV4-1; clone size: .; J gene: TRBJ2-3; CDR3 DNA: TGCGCCAGCAGTTGGGTCGGGGGAGGCACAGATACGCAGTATTTT; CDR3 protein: CASSWVGGGTDTQYF
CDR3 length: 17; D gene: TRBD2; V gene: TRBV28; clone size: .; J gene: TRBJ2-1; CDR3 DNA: TGTGCCAGCAGTTTCGCCCTAGCGGGAGGTCGGGACAATGAGCAGTTCTTC; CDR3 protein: CASSFALAGGRDNEQFF
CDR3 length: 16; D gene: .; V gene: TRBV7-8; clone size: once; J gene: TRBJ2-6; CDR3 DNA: TGTGCCAGCAGCTTAGGACTCCTCTCTGGGGCCAACGTCCTGACTTTC; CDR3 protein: CASSLGLLSGANVLTF
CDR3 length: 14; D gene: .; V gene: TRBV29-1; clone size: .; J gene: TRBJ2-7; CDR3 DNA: TGCAGCGTTGAGGCCATGGACGGGACCTACGAGCAGTACTTC; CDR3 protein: CSVEAMDGTYEQYF
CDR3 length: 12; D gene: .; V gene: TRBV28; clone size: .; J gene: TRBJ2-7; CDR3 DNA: TGTGCCAGCAGTCTCAGGCACTACGAGCAGTACTTC; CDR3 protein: CASSLRHYEQYF
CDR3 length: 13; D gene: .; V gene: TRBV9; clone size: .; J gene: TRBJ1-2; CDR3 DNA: TGTGCCAGCAGCGTAGGGCAAAACTATGGCTACACCTTC; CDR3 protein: CASSVGQNYGYTF
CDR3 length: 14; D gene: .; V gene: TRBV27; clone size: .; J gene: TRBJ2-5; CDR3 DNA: TGTGCCAGCAGTTTGTCAGGGTCGCTGGAGACCCAGTACTTC; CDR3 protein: CASSLSGSLETQYF
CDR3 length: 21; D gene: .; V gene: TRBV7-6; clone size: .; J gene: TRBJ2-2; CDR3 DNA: TGTGCCAGCAGCTTAGCCTGGTCCAGGCCGCGAGAGACCCCGAACACCGGGGAGCTGTTTTTT; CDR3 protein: CASSLAWSRPRETPNTGELFF
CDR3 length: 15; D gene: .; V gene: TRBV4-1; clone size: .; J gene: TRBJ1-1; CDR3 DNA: TGCGCCAGCAGCCCCCAGCGGGGGAATAGCGCTGAAGCTTTCTTT; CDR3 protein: CASSPQRGNSAEAFF